This is a list of T cell receptor beta chains from one sample in a study of blood T cell repertoires in COVID-19. Repertoires were generated with immunoSEQ multiplex PCR, while TCRdb's copy carries only in-frame clones and drops some. The top ten hold around 10% of the sample, which has a few hundred thousand clones, over 85% seen once. What was sequenced was peripheral blood. The receptors stem from a woman aged 30 to 39 with COVID-19, enrolled during active disease. CDR3s include the opening cysteine and the closing phenylalanine or tryptophan. A D gene is named only where the DNA matches it firmly. The listing skips clone size in some rows; elsewhere it reads once, few, many or a size class.

TRBJ1-5	15	-	TRBD1	TRBV6-6	CASRWDRVTNQPQHF	TGTGCCAGTCGGTGGGACAGGGTTACCAATCAGCCCCAGCATTTT
TRBJ2-1	17	-	TRBD2	TRBV4-2	CASSQEPAGGPYNEQFF	TGTGCCAGCAGCCAAGAGCCAGCGGGGGGGCCCTACAATGAGCAGTTCTTC
TRBJ2-1	15	-	-	TRBV6-5	CASSYSGDPYNEQFF	TGTGCCAGCAGTTACTCTGGAGATCCCTACAATGAGCAGTTCTTC
TRBJ1-2	14	-	-	TRBV9	CASSDKTGNYGYTF	TGTGCCAGCAGCGATAAGACGGGAAACTATGGCTACACCTTC
TRBJ2-3	15	-	TRBD1	TRBV14	CASSQETGWTDTQYF	TGTGCCAGCAGCCAAGAGACAGGGTGGACAGATACGCAGTATTTT
TRBJ1-2	17	-	TRBD1	TRBV5-5	CASSLGPPGQLNYGYTF	TGTGCCAGCAGCTTGGGCCCTCCGGGACAGCTGAACTATGGCTACACCTTC
TRBJ1-5	18	-	TRBD1	TRBV5-1	CASSWDRDRDHSNQPQHF	TGCGCCAGCAGCTGGGACCGGGACAGGGATCATAGCAATCAGCCCCAGCATTTT
TRBJ2-4	12	-	-	TRBV3-1/TRBV3-2	CASSQKGNIQYF	TGTGCCAGCAGCCAAAAGGGGAACATTCAGTACTTC
TRBJ1-2	14	once	-	TRBV25-1	CASSEYSGGYSYTF	TGTGCCAGCAGTGAATATTCTGGGGGCTATAGCTACACCTTC
TRBJ1-6	16	-	-	TRBV5-6	CASSLYAGGYNSPLHF	TGTGCCAGCAGCTTGTACGCGGGTGGCTATAATTCACCCCTCCACTTT
TRBJ1-2	15	few	TRBD1	TRBV28	CASSLNRGRSSGYTF	TGTGCCAGCAGTTTGAACAGGGGGCGTTCAAGCGGCTACACCTTC
TRBJ1-6	16	-	-	TRBV20-1	CSASRGLGREGSPLHF	TGCAGTGCTAGTCGGGGGCTGGGGAGGGAAGGTTCACCCCTCCACTTT
TRBJ1-4	14	-	TRBD1	TRBV28	CASSLLQGNEKLFF	TGTGCCAGCAGTTTACTACAGGGGAATGAAAAACTGTTTTTT
TRBJ1-2	12	few	-	TRBV6-5	CASMGGFYGYTF	TGTGCCAGCATGGGGGGTTTCTATGGCTACACCTTC
TRBJ2-2	14	-	-	TRBV9	CASSVRLNTGELFF	TGTGCCAGCAGCGTACGGTTGAACACCGGGGAGCTGTTTTTT
TRBJ1-3	15	-	TRBD1	TRBV7-9	CASSPPDRAGNTIYF	TGTGCCAGCAGCCCTCCGGACAGGGCTGGAAACACCATATATTTT
TRBJ1-2	10	-	-	TRBV28	CASSQNGYTF	TGTGCCAGCAGTCAGAATGGCTACACCTTC
TRBJ1-1	14	-	-	TRBV16	CASSQGGGYTEAFF	TGTGCCAGCAGCCAAGGTGGGGGGTACACTGAAGCTTTCTTT
TRBJ1-5	15	-	-	TRBV13	CASSSSGEFDQPQHF	TGTGCCAGCAGCTCCTCGGGGGAATTTGACCAGCCCCAGCATTTT
TRBJ1-2	16	-	-	TRBV15	CATSRDRPLYDYGYTF	TGTGCCACCAGCAGAGACAGGCCCCTATATGACTATGGCTACACCTTC
TRBJ1-2	14	once	-	TRBV13	CASSGVVLGYGYTF	TGTGCCAGCAGCGGAGTAGTCTTGGGCTATGGCTACACCTTC
TRBJ1-1	13	-	TRBD1	TRBV6-5	CASSWDRKTEAFF	TGTGCCAGCAGTTGGGACAGGAAGACTGAAGCTTTCTTT
TRBJ1-4	16	-	TRBD1	TRBV2	CASSEWVGTGVEKLFF	TGTGCCAGCAGTGAATGGGTCGGGACAGGGGTAGAAAAACTGTTTTTT
TRBJ1-2	13	once	-	TRBV19	CASGVGGRGGYTF	TGTGCCAGTGGCGTGGGAGGCCGGGGTGGCTACACCTTC
TRBJ2-1	15	-	TRBD2	TRBV19	CASSISLAAYNEQFF	TGTGCCAGTAGTATATCGCTAGCGGCTTACAATGAGCAGTTCTTC
TRBJ2-3	15	once	-	TRBV6-1	CASSERRGSTDTQYF	TGTGCCAGCAGTGAACGGCGGGGAAGCACAGATACGCAGTATTTT
TRBJ2-7	13	-	-	TRBV6-5	CASNPGGWEEQYF	TGTGCCAGCAATCCAGGGGGGTGGGAGGAGCAGTACTTC
TRBJ1-2	14	-	-	TRBV28	CASSLRNRAYGYTF	TGTGCCAGCAGTTTACGAAACAGGGCCTATGGCTACACCTTC
TRBJ1-2	17	-	-	TRBV6-4	CASSDTEDSQNNYGYTF	TGTGCCAGCAGTGACACGGAGGACAGTCAAAATAACTATGGCTACACCTTC
TRBJ2-2	17	-	TRBD1	TRBV5-4	CASSQEAGGAYTGELFF	TGTGCCAGCAGCCAGGAGGCAGGGGGCGCTTACACCGGGGAGCTGTTTTTT
TRBJ2-4	14	-	TRBD1	TRBV5-1	CASSTGQGQNIQYF	TGCGCCAGCAGCACCGGACAGGGCCAAAACATTCAGTACTTC
TRBJ2-3	15	-	-	TRBV28	CASSRGGPSTDTQYF	TGTGCCAGCAGCCGCGGGGGCCCGAGCACAGATACGCAGTATTTT
TRBJ2-3	13	-	-	TRBV5-1	CASSLSPSDTQYF	TGCGCCAGCAGCTTGTCCCCGTCAGATACGCAGTATTTT
TRBJ2-1	15	once	TRBD1	TRBV11-3	CASSSRDRGLNEQFF	TGTGCCAGCAGTTCCCGGGACAGGGGGCTGAATGAGCAGTTCTTC
TRBJ2-2	15	-	-	TRBV4-1	CASSRGGIGTGELFF	TGCGCCAGCAGCCGAGGAGGTATTGGGACCGGGGAGCTGTTTTTT
TRBJ2-7	14	few	TRBD2	TRBV28	CASSLAGGYVEQYF	TGTGCCAGCAGTCTAGCGGGGGGGTACGTGGAGCAGTACTTC
TRBJ1-6	15	-	TRBD1	TRBV7-2	CASSFDSQGGSPLHF	TGTGCCAGCAGCTTTGATTCGCAGGGGGGTTCACCCCTCCACTTT
TRBJ2-7	14	-	-	TRBV3-1/TRBV3-2	CASSEGTGGYEQYF	TGTGCCAGCAGTGAAGGTACAGGAGGGTACGAGCAGTACTTC
TRBJ1-2	14	-	TRBD1	TRBV27	CASSLTGVGGGYTF	TGTGCCAGCAGTTTAACAGGGGTTGGTGGTGGCTACACCTTC